These 2 T cell receptor beta chains came from one sample sequenced in a study of cytomegalovirus exposure and HLA in healthy donors. Amplification used 60 Vbeta primers and 13 Jbeta primers. Profiled with immunoSEQ multiplex PCR; TCRdb holds only in-frame clones, not every one. The sample contains under 200,000 clones, over 75% of which appear only once. The specimen sequenced was PBMCs. Receptors originate from a man between 35 and 55 years old in good health and CMV-seropositive.

The J gene is TRBJ1-5, the V gene TRBV6-1, with D possibly matching TRBD1 (5 bases). Germline lookup yields CDR1 MNHNS and CDR2 SASEGT. The V gene lost 6 bases and the J gene lost 4 bases, with 10 bases spanning the gap. The CDR3 length is 13 residues. The CDR3 loop is CASSLQANQPQHF. For the CDR3, the DNA is TGTGCCAGCAGCCTACAGGCTAATCAGCCCCAGCATTTT.

The rearrangement joins TRBV29-1 to TRBJ1-1, with a tentative D call TRBD1 (6 bases). The CDR3 runs to 11 residues. Germline V gene sequence: CDR1 SQVTM, CDR2 ANQGSEA. The V and J ends lost 5 bases and 5 bases respectively, with 9 bases between them. The CDR3 DNA reads as TGCAGCGTTTTAACAGGGACTGAAGCTTTCTTT. Translated, it gives CSVLTGTEAFF.